This T cell receptor (beta chain) is from a study of response to subunit inactivated influenza vaccine. This clonotype has more than one count but fewer than ten. From the RT-PCR reads, TCRdb called clonotypes with MiXCR, one entry per CDR3 protein. The table shows about 700,000 distinct CDR3 sequences, with 11% to 15% occurring only once. Germline V gives CDR1 MRHNA, CDR2 SNTAGT. J gave up 6 bases and V 3 bases, and 12 bases lay outside the gene matches. The CDR3 runs 17 residues. The sequence was obtained from a man aged 45-60 years who received an inactivated influenza vaccine. The sample in question was PBMCs from blood, obtained around two weeks before vaccination. V usage is TRBV6-4 and J usage is TRBJ2-1; 9 bases match TRBD2. The CDR3 DNA is TGTGCCAGCAGTGAATTTAGCGGGAGCGGAGGGGGCAATGAGCAGTTCTTC. Its protein product is CASSEFSGSGGGNEQFF.